The 8 T cell receptor beta chains reported below all come from one sample, sequenced in a study of T cell repertoires in cytomegalovirus infection. TCRdb passed the reads through MiXCR, listing each CDR3 protein once. The sample holds roughly 51,000 distinct CDR3 sequences, about 18% seen once. These receptors are not linked to any known antigen. The specimen was CD8+ T cells from cultured PBMCs, collected from culture after CMV antigen stimulation. The receptors were sampled from a human donor in good health (CMV status not recorded). Some clones in this sample may be carry-over from other donors' samples.

This clonotype came up a few times. The V and J genes are TRBV27 and TRBJ2-3, with D possibly being TRBD1 (5 bases). This CDR3 region has 14 residues. Germline V gene lookup returns CDR1 MNHEY and CDR2 SMNVEV (reference sequence). Trimming pared 2 bases from V and 8 bases from J, leaving 14 bases between. CDR3 protein: CASSLRFREGTQYF. CDR3 nucleotides: TGTGCCAGCAGTTTAAGATTCAGGGAAGGTACGCAGTATTTT.

This clonotype was seen at least ten times. This chain links TRBV4-1 with TRBJ1-1; D possibly corresponds to TRBD1 (5 bases). Germline CDR1 is MGHRA and CDR2 is YSYEKL. CDR3 length equals 15 residues. The V and J ends lost 3 bases and 1 base respectively, with 12 bases between them. The CDR3 reads CASSQGPVANTEAFF. The CDR3 nucleotides are TGCGCCAGCAGCCAGGGGCCGGTGGCGAACACTGAAGCTTTCTTT.

The chain links TRBV7-2 to TRBJ2-1; tentative D call: TRBD2 (5 bases). Between the trimmed V and J ends, which lost 0 bases and 0 bases, there was a span of 9 bases. Looked up from germline, CDR1 is SGHTA and CDR2 is FQGNSA. This CDR3 has 16 amino acids. The CDR3 sequence: CASSLARGSSYNEQFF. DNA of the CDR3: TGTGCCAGCAGCTTAGCTCGGGGTAGCTCCTACAATGAGCAGTTCTTC.

The genes are TRBV7-3 and TRBJ2-1; 9 bases fit TRBD2. The CDR3 totals 17 residues. Germline CDR1 reads SGHTA; CDR2 reads FQGTGA. V lost 1 base, J lost 1 base, and 5 bases stayed unmatched. The CDR3 loop reads CASSLRPSGISYNEQFF. In DNA, the CDR3 is TGTGCCAGCAGCTTAAGGCCTAGCGGGATTTCCTACAATGAGCAGTTCTTC.

This clonotype has a handful of counts. The chain is built from TRBV7-9 and TRBJ2-4; unclear D gene. The CDR3 spans 14 residues. CDR1 SEHNR and CDR2 FQNEAQ come from the germline V gene (reference sequence). V gave up 6 bases and J gave up 0 bases, with 9 bases separating them. The CDR3 DNA is TGTGCCAGCAGACCTAAAGAAGCCAAAAACATTCAGTACTTC. It is translated as CASRPKEAKNIQYF.

The V gene is TRBV12-3 or TRBV12-4, the J gene TRBJ1-1, with D unresolved. This CDR3 has 12 residues. V lost 10 bases to trimming and J lost 1 base, with 10 bases between them. The CDR3 loop is CATAAGNTEAFF. CDR3 nucleotide sequence: TGTGCCACCGCGGCGGGGAACACTGAAGCTTTCTTT.

V usage is TRBV9 and J usage is TRBJ2-7; TRBD1 matches at 8 bases. The ends lost 4 bases at V and 5 bases at J; junction bases unmatched: 5. The length of the CDR3 is 13 residues. Germline V CDR1 and CDR2: SGDLS, YYNGEE. CDR3 amino acids: CASSTPGGHEQYF. The DNA for the CDR3 is TGTGCCAGCAGCACCCCAGGGGGCCACGAGCAGTACTTC.

The genes are TRBV12-3 or TRBV12-4 and TRBJ1-1; D remains ambiguous. Trimming took 3 bases from V and 2 from J, leaving 10 bases between them. This CDR3 comprises 14 residues. DNA of the CDR3: TGTGCCAGCAGTTTTCCTGGTTTCAACACTGAAGCTTTCTTT. It translates to CASSFPGFNTEAFF.